The next 21 T cell receptor beta chains were all read from a single sample in a study of OX40 agonist ivuxolimab in advanced cancers. Clones were sequenced by immunoSEQ multiplex PCR, and TCRdb holds only the in-frame ones, with some missing. There are approximately 70,000 clones in the sample; about 87% occur only once, and around 1% lies in the top ten. The sequencing here drew on CD4+ or CD8+ T cells sorted from blood, taken in a trial of the OX40 agonist ivuxolimab. The receptors here all came from an adult with an advanced solid tumor such as melanoma, head and neck, liver or kidney cancer.

The chain recombines TRBV10-3 with TRBJ1-3; D ambiguous. Germline CDR1 and CDR2: ENHRY and SYGVKD. This CDR3 has 11 residues. The ends were cut back, 10 bases at V and 8 bases at J, with 12 bases in the middle. The CDR3 DNA reads as TGTGCCAGTCGGACGGCGGACACCATATATTTT. This sequence encodes CASRTADTIYF.

This chain joins TRBV7-2 and TRBJ2-1; D possibly corresponds to TRBD2 (6 bases). Trimming took off 2 bases at V and 4 bases at J, with 15 bases between the two ends. The germline V gene encodes CDR1 SGHTA and CDR2 FQGNSA. The CDR3 length is 16 residues. The chain's CDR3 is CASSLKPLAPYNEQFF. The CDR3 DNA is TGTGCCAGCAGCTTAAAGCCCCTAGCGCCATACAATGAGCAGTTCTTC.

The V gene is TRBV29-1, the J gene TRBJ2-5; perhaps TRBD1 as D (6 bases). V was shortened by 1 base and J by 5 bases, with 8 bases between the two germline ends. The CDR3 runs 12 residues. Germline-derived CDR1 and CDR2 are SQVTM and ANQGSEA. The CDR3 spells CSVEGRGETQYF. The CDR3 region has the DNA TGCAGCGTTGAAGGCAGGGGCGAGACCCAGTACTTC.

The chain carries TRBV5-4 and TRBJ2-1; D gene unclear. CDR3 size: 13 residues. Trimming left V 0 bases short and J 6 bases short, with 7 bases between. CDR1 is SGHNT and CDR2 is YYREEE in the germline V gene (reference sequence). The DNA of the CDR3 is TGTGCCAGCAGCTTGGTAGGGATCAATGAGCAGTTCTTC. Its translation is CASSLVGINEQFF.

V and J are TRBV6-5 and TRBJ1-2; 7 positions match TRBD1. Germline loops: CDR1 MNHEY, CDR2 SVGAGI. There are 15 residues in the CDR3. Unmatched junction bases numbered 6, after V lost 2 bases and J lost 3 bases. The CDR3 is CASSYNRGGDYGYTF. The CDR3 DNA reads TGTGCCAGCAGTTACAACAGGGGCGGTGACTATGGCTACACCTTC.

The genes are TRBV9 and TRBJ1-3; TRBD1 aligns across 7 bases. Germline trimming cut 8 bases from V and 7 bases from J; bases unmatched to any gene: 9. The CDR3 runs 13 residues. Germline CDR1 is SGDLS and CDR2 is YYNGEE. The CDR3 DNA reads TGTGCCAGTTCGACAGGGCACGCGAACACCATATATTTT. Protein sequence: CASSTGHANTIYF.

V and J are TRBV5-1 and TRBJ2-7; D is unresolved. V lost 0 bases and J 4 bases, leaving 11 bases between the germline ends. Germline CDR1 is SGHRS and CDR2 is YFSETQ. There are 14 residues in the CDR3. This CDR3 reads CASSLAFSGYEQYF. In nucleotides, the CDR3 is TGCGCCAGCAGCTTGGCCTTCTCAGGATACGAGCAGTACTTC.

This chain uses TRBV6-6 with TRBJ2-7; weak D call: TRBD1 (5 bases). The CDR3 is 14 residues long. The germline V and J ends were trimmed by 8 bases and 0 bases, with 14 bases remaining between them. CDR1 MNHNY and CDR2 SVGAGI come from the germline V gene (reference sequence). The CDR3 is CASGLGQSSYEQYF. As DNA, the CDR3 is TGTGCCAGCGGTTTGGGGCAGAGCTCCTACGAGCAGTACTTC.

V gene TRBV4-3 combines with J gene TRBJ2-6; D gene unclear. Between the trimmed V and J ends, which lost 0 bases and 0 bases, there was a span of 9 bases. Germline values: CDR1 LGHNA, CDR2 YSLEER. The CDR3 has 17 amino acids. The CDR3 DNA sequence: TGCGCCAGCAGCCAAGATGTCGGGCGCTCTGGGGCCAACGTCCTGACTTTC. As protein: CASSQDVGRSGANVLTF.

The gene calls are TRBV11-3 and TRBJ2-2, with D hard to call. Trimming pared 1 base from V and 4 bases from J, leaving 10 bases between. This CDR3 comprises 15 residues. Germline V gene lookup returns CDR1 SGHNT and CDR2 YENEEA. CDR3 sequence reads: CASSLVAGGTGELFF. The CDR3 coding sequence is TGTGCCAGCAGCTTAGTCGCAGGCGGCACCGGGGAGCTGTTTTTT.

Comments on this clone: Other nucleotide sequences from this sample produce the same CDR3. V usage is TRBV7-2 and J usage is TRBJ1-2; possible D gene TRBD1, 5 bases. Per the germline V gene, CDR1 is SGHTA and CDR2 is FQGNSA. The CDR3 loop spans 13 amino acids. V was shortened by 4 bases and J by 5 bases, with 11 bases between the two germline ends. This chain's CDR3 is CASSSGQGYGYTF. CDR3 nucleotides: TGTGCCAGCAGCTCGGGGCAGGGTTATGGCTACACCTTC. Filled out from reference TRBV7-2 and TRBJ1-2, the complete variable domain reads GAGVSQSPSNKVTEKGKDVELRCDPISGHTALYWYRQSLGQGLEFLIYFQGNSAPDKSGLPSDRFSAERTGGSVSTLTIQRTQQEDSAVYLCASSSGQGYGYTFGSGTRLTVV.

The rearrangement uses TRBV27 and TRBJ2-7, with a possible D match to TRBD1 (6 bases). CDR1 MNHEY and CDR2 SMNVEV come from the germline V gene (reference sequence). CDR3 length: 15 amino acids. Trimming took off 5 bases at V and 1 base at J, with 15 bases between the two ends. The CDR3 protein is CASSTHYGTSYEQYF. CDR3 in DNA: TGTGCCAGCAGTACTCACTACGGGACATCCTACGAGCAGTACTTC.

The chain recombines TRBV11-2 with TRBJ2-5; TRBD2 matches 8 bases. The J call may not be correct, given that the DNA end is closer to TRBJ2-7. This CDR3 region has 16 residues. Germline CDR1 SGHAT, CDR2 FQNNGV. The CDR3 reads CASSLGVRAGVNEQYF. In DNA, the CDR3 is TGTGCCAGCAGCTTAGGTGTACGAGCGGGGGTCAACGAGCAGTACTTC.

The V and J genes are TRBV5-1 and TRBJ1-3; weak D call: TRBD1 (5 bases). Germline CDR1 reads SGHRS; CDR2 reads YFSETQ. The CDR3 runs to 16 residues. V gave up 4 bases and J gave up 1 base, with 15 bases separating them. CDR3 coding DNA: TGCGCCAGCAGCCGGGACTTGCTTACTTCTGGAAACACCATATATTTT. Translation gives CASSRDLLTSGNTIYF.

Only one count was recorded for this clone. This chain joins TRBV6-6 and TRBJ1-1; a possible D gene is TRBD1 (5 bases). The CDR3 covers 16 residues. Trimming pared 8 bases from V and 0 bases from J, leaving 19 bases between. CDR1 is MNHNY and CDR2 is SVGAGI in the germline V gene (reference sequence). CDR3 in DNA: TGTGCCAGCGGGGGAATTCAGCGAGGTATGAACACTGAAGCTTTCTTT. It translates to CASGGIQRGMNTEAFF.

The genes are TRBV10-3 and TRBJ1-2, with 11 bases aligning to TRBD1. The CDR3 extends over 14 amino acids. Germline-derived CDR1 and CDR2 are ENHRY and SYGVKD. Trimming at V came to 10 bases and at J to 5 bases, leaving 9 bases not matched to a gene. CDR3 coding DNA: TGTGCCACTGGACAGGGGGCGCTTGAATATGGCTACACCTTC. As protein: CATGQGALEYGYTF.

This chain joins TRBV21-1 and TRBJ1-5. TRBV21-1 is reported as a pseudogene. This CDR3 has 15 residues. Here the CDR3 DNA reads TGTGCCAGCAGCCCCCCGGGGGGTACGGGTCAGCCCCAGCATTTT. The encoded protein is CASSPPGGTGQPQHF.

The genes are TRBV7-2 and TRBJ1-1; tentatively, D is TRBD1 (5 bases). Per the germline V gene, CDR1 is SGHTA and CDR2 is FQGNSA. V was shortened by 5 bases and J by 7 bases, with 17 bases between the two germline ends. This CDR3 has 14 amino acids. In nucleotides, the CDR3 is TGTGCCAGCAGCACCCTCGGGGGAGGGAGTGAAGCTTTCTTT. This gives the protein CASSTLGGGSEAFF.

The J gene is TRBJ2-7, the V gene TRBV7-8; D is tentatively TRBD1 or TRBD2 (5 bases each). Trimming cost V 6 bases and J 7 bases, with 22 bases left between them. The CDR3 totals 15 residues. Germline CDR1 is SGHVS and CDR2 is FQNEAQ. Here the CDR3 reads CASRVRGDFSGEQYF. DNA for the CDR3: TGTGCCAGCAGGGTTAGGGGAGACTTCTCGGGAGAGCAGTACTTC. Together with reference TRBV7-8 and TRBJ2-7, the CDR3 gives the full variable domain: GAGVSQSPRYKVAKRGQDVALRCDPISGHVSLFWYQQALGQGPEFLTYFQNEAQLDKSGLPSDRFFAERPEGSVSTLKIQRTQQEDSAVYLCASRVRGDFSGEQYFGPGTRLTVT.

The chain has TRBV18 and TRBJ2-1, with TRBD1 matching 10 bases. The CDR3 covers 15 residues. V was clipped by 3 bases and J by 7 bases; unmatched bases: 6. Germline values: CDR1 KGHSH, CDR2 LQKENI. The CDR3 region is CASSPGTGVRNEQFF. CDR3 DNA sequence: TGTGCCAGCTCACCGGGGACAGGGGTAAGGAATGAGCAGTTCTTC. The full variable domain, with the rest looked up from reference TRBV18 and TRBJ2-1, is NAGVMQNPRHLVRRRGQEARLRCSPMKGHSHVYWYRQLPEEGLKFMVYLQKENIIDESGMPKERFSAEFPKEGPSILRIQQVVRGDSAAYFCASSPGTGVRNEQFFGPGTRLTVL.

This chain uses TRBV11-2 with TRBJ1-1; D gene ambiguous. The germline gives CDR1 SGHAT, CDR2 FQNNGV. The V end was cut by 5 bases, the J end by 5 bases, with 18 bases between. The CDR3 spans 15 residues. The CDR3 reads CASSPFRMTETEAFF. The CDR3 coding sequence is TGTGCCAGCAGCCCATTTCGTATGACTGAAACTGAAGCTTTCTTT.